This entry describes one T cell receptor (beta chain). In this sample, this clonotype turned up many times. The specificity of this receptor is unknown. Base qualities are not recorded, but no much larger clone differs from it by a single base. What this sample's treatment or condition label stands for: allogeneic hematopoietic cell transplantation with graft depleted of TCRalphabeta T cells and CD19 B cells. The children who served as transplant recipients had been given grafts of TCRalphabeta/CD19-depleted allogeneic hematopoietic cells. The source of the sample is a study of T-cell reconstitution after alpha-beta-depleted transplantation in children (TCRdb year 2016). The study in broad terms: T-cell immune reconstitution after TCRalphabeta/CD19-depleted allogeneic hematopoietic cell transplantation in children was quantitatively tracked in the study by means of TCR repertoire profiling. Results and caveats for the whole study, not just this receptor: Over the following months the frequencies of hyperexpanded clones went down, and after one year T-cell counts and TCRbeta diversity were mostly credited to newly produced T cells. The apparently early alphabetaT-cell count recovery about two months after transplant was reportedly dependent on only several hundred rapidly expanded clones derived from non-depleted graft cells. The high TCRbeta diversity at day 60 in some patients was ascribed to recipient T cells and intrathymic progenitors that had survived conditioning.

The library was prepared using PCR. Sequencing instrument: Illumina HiSeq 2500. TCR library preparation used molecular barcoding, with unique molecular identifiers applied to normalize quantification of the TCRbeta repertoire. TCRdb reprocessed the public reads (quality trimming at Q25 with fastp, clone calling with MiXCR) and kept in-frame beta chains. Each CDR3 protein appears once, grouped with its most common genes and DNA. Recorded for this sample are approximately 500,000 distinct CDR3 sequences; over 9.5% of them occurred a single time. Jointly, the top ten make up around 2.2% of the sample. Sequenced material: PBMCs, taken before TCRalphabeta/CD19-depleted stem cell transplant. The TCR sequence derives from a child under 10 years old with inherited bone marrow failure, due to receive a stem cell transplant.

The CDR3 protein is CASSSEASGTYEQYF. In nucleotides, the sequence is TGTGCCAGCAGTTCCGAGGCCAGCGGGACCTACGAGCAGTACTTC. This chain joins TRBV6-5 to TRBJ2-7; a stretch of 7 junction bases matches TRBD2. Counted from cysteine to phenylalanine, this CDR3 has 15 amino acids. The kept DNA is CDR3 alone, 45 bases in frame from the first base. CDR1 and CDR2 are drawn from the germline V gene: MNHEY, SVGAGI. At the junction V is shortened by 4 bases and J by 2 bases; bases outside the gene matches: 8.